This entry lists 27 T cell receptor beta chains sequenced from one sample in a study of cytomegalovirus exposure and HLA in healthy donors. The PCR was carried out with 60 Vbeta primers and 13 Jbeta primers. Generated by immunoSEQ multiplex PCR, the TCRdb table keeps only in-frame clones and is missing some. Of roughly 80,000 clones in the sample, about 70% were seen once. Sequenced: PBMCs. Receptors were obtained from a woman between 45 and 65 years old in good health and CMV-seropositive.

This clone was seen more than once but under ten times. This chain joins TRBV6-1 and TRBJ1-3, with TRBD1 matching over 7 bases. CDR1 and CDR2 (germline): MNHNS, SASEGT. The CDR3 covers 13 residues. The V segment lost 8 bases and the J segment 0 bases; nucleotides outside the gene matches: 1. DNA for the CDR3: TGTGCCAGCGGGACAGCCTCTGGAAACACCATATATTTT. Translation gives CASGTASGNTIYF.

The chain carries TRBV12-5 and TRBJ2-1, with D maybe TRBD2 (5 bases). The CDR3 has 12 amino acids. Trimming left V 4 bases short and J 5 bases short, with 6 bases between. Germline lookup yields CDR1 LGHNT and CDR2 FRNRAP. The CDR3 here is CASGSGDNEQFF. CDR3 DNA sequence: TGTGCTAGTGGTTCCGGGGACAATGAGCAGTTCTTC.

The V gene is TRBV4-2, the J gene TRBJ2-2, with 10 bases fitting TRBD2. The ends lost 4 bases at V and 5 bases at J; junction bases unmatched: 10. Looked up from germline, CDR1 is LGHNA and CDR2 is YNFKEQ. The CDR3 has 17 residues. The CDR3 region has the DNA TGTGCCAGCAGCCGACCATCTAGCGGGAGTTGGACCGGGGAGCTGTTTTTT. It yields the protein CASSRPSSGSWTGELFF.

The genes are TRBV28 and TRBJ2-3, with unresolved D. This CDR3 comprises 11 residues. The V and J ends lost 6 bases and 8 bases respectively, with 9 bases between them. From germline, CDR1 is MDHEN and CDR2 SYDVKM. The CDR3 DNA is TGTGCCAGCAGCCGCGTTGGTACGCAGTATTTT. It codes for CASSRVGTQYF.

In its sample, this clone was seen a few times. J is TRBJ2-3 and V is TRBV25-1; the match to TRBD2 covers 7 bases. The CDR3 is 17 residues long. V shed 3 bases, J shed 1 base, and the junction held 10 bases outside the gene matches. Per the germline V gene, CDR1 is MGHDK and CDR2 is SYGVNS. CDR3 nucleotide sequence: TGTGCCAGCAGTGACTACACCGGGACTATAGGCACAGATACGCAGTATTTT. Translating it yields CASSDYTGTIGTDTQYF.

The genes are TRBV15 and TRBJ1-5; D ambiguous. This CDR3 is built from 15 residues. CDR1 is LNHNV and CDR2 is YYDKDF in the germline V gene (reference sequence). Trimming pared 4 bases from V and 0 bases from J, leaving 10 bases between. The CDR3 spells CATSILGVSNQPQHF. DNA of the CDR3: TGTGCCACCAGCATCTTGGGCGTTAGCAATCAGCCCCAGCATTTT.

The V call is TRBV6-9, the J call TRBJ1-1; no clear D gene. Germline V gene data show CDR1 as MNHGY and CDR2 as SVAAGI. The V and J ends lost 6 bases and 2 bases respectively, with 10 bases between them. The CDR3 extends over 13 amino acids. The CDR3 coding sequence is TGTGCCAGCAGACCACAGAATAACACTGAAGCTTTCTTT. Its translation is CASRPQNNTEAFF.

The genes are TRBV5-1 and TRBJ2-5; D might be TRBD2 (5 bases). The germline V gene encodes CDR1 SGHRS and CDR2 YFSETQ. V was clipped by 0 bases and J by 7 bases, with 13 bases between them. The CDR3 consists of 14 residues. In nucleotides, the CDR3 is TGCGCCAGCAGCTTGGAAGGGAACGGAGGGACCCAGTACTTC. Its protein is CASSLEGNGGTQYF.

The chain has TRBV19 and TRBJ1-1; 9 positions agree with TRBD1. The CDR3 consists of 14 residues. Losses at the gene ends were 5 bases for V and 5 bases for J; bases not matched to a gene: 6. CDR1 is LNHDA, CDR2 SQIVND, per germline (reference sequence). The CDR3 loop is CASSGGQGGTEAFF. The CDR3 DNA follows: TGTGCCAGTAGTGGGGGACAGGGAGGGACTGAAGCTTTCTTT. The full variable domain, with the rest looked up from reference TRBV19 and TRBJ1-1, is DGGITQSPKYLFRKEGQNVTLSCEQNLNHDAMYWYRQDPGQGLRLIYYSQIVNDFQKGDIAEGYSVSREKKESFPLTVTSAQKNPTAFYLCASSGGQGGTEAFFGQGTRLTVV.

This clone was detected only a few times. The gene calls are TRBV7-2 and TRBJ1-5; D gene uncertain. The CDR3 is 13 residues long. V gave up 3 bases and J gave up 4 bases, with 7 bases separating them. The V gene's germline CDR1 is SGHTA and CDR2 FQGNSA. The CDR3 protein is CASSFQANQPQHF. The CDR3 DNA sequence: TGTGCCAGCAGCTTTCAGGCTAATCAGCCCCAGCATTTT.

V gene TRBV28 combines with J gene TRBJ1-1; no clear D. The V and J ends lost 4 bases and 7 bases respectively, with 4 bases between them. The CDR3 totals 10 residues. Germline assignment: CDR1 MDHEN and CDR2 SYDVKM. This CDR3 is CASSSFEAFF. The DNA of the CDR3 is TGTGCCAGCAGTTCCTTTGAAGCTTTCTTT.

The chain links TRBV5-6 to TRBJ2-2; a possible D gene is TRBD2 (6 bases). Germline loops: CDR1 SGHDT, CDR2 YYEEEE. The CDR3 loop spans 17 amino acids. The V end was cut by 0 bases, the J end by 0 bases, with 12 bases between. CDR3 region: CASSLDPSAANTGELFF. The CDR3 DNA follows: TGTGCCAGCAGCTTGGACCCTAGCGCCGCGAACACCGGGGAGCTGTTTTTT.

V and J are TRBV27 and TRBJ2-1; D gene uncertain. The CDR3 is 17 amino acids. V gave up 6 bases and J gave up 1 base, with 19 bases separating them. In germline, CDR1 is MNHEY, CDR2 SMNVEV (reference sequence). The chain's CDR3 is CASSPRMLVTSYNEQFF. CDR3 DNA: TGTGCCAGCAGCCCTCGGATGCTAGTTACTTCCTACAATGAGCAGTTCTTC.

As DNA, the CDR3 is TGTGCCAGCAGCCCAGGGCCAGGGGGCATTCAGCCCCAGCATTTT. This translates into CASSPGPGGIQPQHF. The V and J genes are TRBV7-9 and TRBJ1-5, with 8 bases aligning to TRBD1. The V segment lost 5 bases and the J segment 6 bases; nucleotides outside the gene matches: 9. CDR1 is SEHNR and CDR2 is FQNEAQ in the germline V gene (reference sequence). The CDR3 has 15 amino acids.

A single count supports this clone. V is TRBV9 and J is TRBJ2-3; 8 bases are a match to TRBD1. The CDR3 has 13 residues. V trimming: 4 bases; J trimming: 4 bases; junction bases outside the gene matches: 2. Germline CDR1 and CDR2: SGDLS and YYNGEE. CDR3 amino acids: CASSPDRADTQYF. The CDR3 DNA reads as TGTGCCAGCAGCCCGGACAGGGCAGATACGCAGTATTTT.

This clone was seen more than once but under ten times. The chain is built from TRBV19 and TRBJ2-1, with 10 positions matching TRBD2. The germline V gene encodes CDR1 LNHDA and CDR2 SQIVND (reference sequence). CDR3 length: 14 residues. V was pared by 7 bases and J by 4 bases, with 4 bases of the junction left unmatched. This CDR3 reads CASTGAGGYNEQFF. The CDR3 DNA is TGTGCCAGTACTGGAGCGGGAGGGTACAATGAGCAGTTCTTC.

J is TRBJ1-1 and V is TRBV25-1; D is uncertain. CDR3 length: 14 amino acids. V lost 5 bases, J lost 4 bases, and 14 bases lay in between. Germline V gene lookup returns CDR1 MGHDK and CDR2 SYGVNS. CDR3 in amino acids: CASSQLWGGTEAFF. CDR3 coding DNA: TGTGCCAGCAGTCAGTTGTGGGGAGGCACTGAAGCTTTCTTT.

The chain joins TRBV19 to TRBJ1-5; unclear D gene. The CDR3 has 12 amino acids. Trimming took off 6 bases at V and 13 bases at J, with 16 bases between the two ends. Germline CDR1 is LNHDA and CDR2 is SQIVND (reference sequence). DNA for the CDR3: TGTGCCAGTAGAGGAGGCCACATCTCTCAGCATTTT. Amino acids: CASRGGHISQHF.

The chain carries TRBV5-4 and TRBJ1-1; TRBD1 aligns across 9 bases. Germline trimming cut 7 bases from V and 4 bases from J; bases unmatched to any gene: 5. The CDR3 has 13 residues. Germline V CDR1 and CDR2: SGHNT, YYREEE (reference sequence). The CDR3 DNA follows: TGTGCCAGCGGGGACAGGGAGAGCACTGAAGCTTTCTTT. It yields the protein CASGDRESTEAFF.

V is TRBV2 and J is TRBJ1-5, with 7 bases identical to TRBD1. This CDR3 contains 14 residues. J gave up 3 bases and V 4 bases, and 3 bases lay outside the gene matches. From germline, CDR1 is SNHLY and CDR2 FYNNEI. DNA for the CDR3: TGTGCCAGCAGTGGGGACAGCCACAATCAGCCCCAGCATTTT. As protein: CASSGDSHNQPQHF.

The rearrangement links TRBV7-8 to TRBJ2-7; D is unclear. V was cut by 5 bases and J by 6 bases, with 8 bases left in between. Germline V gene sequence: CDR1 SGHVS, CDR2 FQNEAQ. This CDR3 region has 11 residues. CDR3: CASSPTGEQYF. The CDR3 nucleotides are TGTGCCAGCAGCCCAACCGGCGAGCAGTACTTC.

V usage is TRBV10-2 and J usage is TRBJ2-5, with D perhaps matching TRBD2 (6 bases). Trimming pared 1 base from V and 4 bases from J, leaving 25 bases between. Germline CDR1 WSHSY, CDR2 SAAADI. The CDR3 extends over 19 amino acids. The CDR3 protein is CASSEFPRPSEGRGETQYF. The CDR3 region has the DNA TGCGCCAGCAGTGAGTTTCCCCGCCCTTCGGAAGGGCGGGGAGAGACCCAGTACTTC.

This chain connects TRBV10-3 to TRBJ1-1, with D perhaps matching TRBD1 (5 bases). CDR3 length: 12 residues. The V end was cut by 9 bases, the J end by 0 bases, with 8 bases between. The germline V gene has CDR1 ENHRY and CDR2 SYGVKD. The CDR3 spells CAMKGLNTEAFF. CDR3 in DNA: TGTGCCATGAAGGGGTTGAACACTGAAGCTTTCTTT.

V is TRBV5-1 and J is TRBJ2-7; D is unresolved. From germline, CDR1 is SGHRS and CDR2 YFSETQ. The germline V and J ends were trimmed by 4 bases and 6 bases, with 11 bases remaining between them. The CDR3 is 12 residues long. CDR3 protein: CASSLPSSEQYF. The CDR3 DNA is TGCGCCAGCAGCCTTCCGAGTAGCGAGCAGTACTTC.

The chain carries TRBV25-1 and TRBJ2-5; TRBD1 aligns across 10 bases. V was pared by 6 bases and J by 5 bases, with 6 bases of the junction left unmatched. This CDR3 region has 14 residues. From germline, CDR1 is MGHDK and CDR2 SYGVNS. The CDR3 sequence is CASRKTGGFETQYF. The CDR3 DNA is TGTGCCAGCAGGAAGACAGGGGGCTTTGAGACCCAGTACTTC.

The rearrangement links TRBV5-1 to TRBJ2-3, with 7 bases fitting TRBD2. Germline assignment: CDR1 SGHRS and CDR2 YFSETQ. The junction had 2 bases not matched to a gene; V was cut back by 0 bases and J by 4 bases. The CDR3 totals 14 residues. CDR3 region: CASSLGAGADTQYF. As DNA, the CDR3 is TGCGCCAGCAGCTTGGGGGCGGGGGCAGATACGCAGTATTTT.

The gene calls are TRBV7-2 and TRBJ1-5; weak D call: TRBD1 (6 bases). V was clipped by 0 bases and J by 6 bases, with 9 bases between them. Per germline, CDR1 SGHTA and CDR2 FQGNSA. This CDR3 has 14 amino acids. CDR3 nucleotides: TGTGCCAGCAGCTTAGCGTTACAGGGTCAGCCCCAGCATTTT. It specifies CASSLALQGQPQHF.